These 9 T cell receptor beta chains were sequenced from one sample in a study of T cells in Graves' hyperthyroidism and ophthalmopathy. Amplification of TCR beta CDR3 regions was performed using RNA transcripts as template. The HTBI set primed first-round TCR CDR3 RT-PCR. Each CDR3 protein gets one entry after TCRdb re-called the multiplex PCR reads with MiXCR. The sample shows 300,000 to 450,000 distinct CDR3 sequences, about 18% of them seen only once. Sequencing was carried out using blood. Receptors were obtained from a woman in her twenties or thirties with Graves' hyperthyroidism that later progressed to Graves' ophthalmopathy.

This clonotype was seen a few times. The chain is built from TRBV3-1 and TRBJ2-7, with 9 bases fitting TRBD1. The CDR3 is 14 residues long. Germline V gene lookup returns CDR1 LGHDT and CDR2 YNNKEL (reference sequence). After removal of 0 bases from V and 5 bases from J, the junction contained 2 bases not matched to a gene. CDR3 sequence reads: CASSQEQGAHEQYF. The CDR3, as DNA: TGTGCCAGCAGCCAAGAACAGGGGGCCCACGAGCAGTACTTC.

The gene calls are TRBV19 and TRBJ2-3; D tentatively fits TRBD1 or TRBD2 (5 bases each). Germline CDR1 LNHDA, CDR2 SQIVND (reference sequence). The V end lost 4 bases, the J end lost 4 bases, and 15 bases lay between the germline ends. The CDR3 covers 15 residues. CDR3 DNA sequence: TGTGCCAGTAGTACATATACGGGACCCTCAGATACGCAGTATTTT. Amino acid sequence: CASSTYTGPSDTQYF.

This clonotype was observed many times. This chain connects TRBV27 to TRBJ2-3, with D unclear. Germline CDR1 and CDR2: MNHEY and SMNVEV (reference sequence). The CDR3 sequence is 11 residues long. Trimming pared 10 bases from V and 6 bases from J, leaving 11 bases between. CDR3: CATLRTDTQYF. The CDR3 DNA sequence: TGTGCCACCCTCCGGACGGATACGCAGTATTTT.

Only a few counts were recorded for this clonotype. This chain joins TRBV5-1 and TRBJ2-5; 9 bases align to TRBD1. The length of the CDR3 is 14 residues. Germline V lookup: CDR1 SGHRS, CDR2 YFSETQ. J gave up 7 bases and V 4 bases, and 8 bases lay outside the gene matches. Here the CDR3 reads CASSPDRGTRTQYF. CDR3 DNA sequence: TGCGCCAGCAGCCCGGACAGGGGCACCAGGACCCAGTACTTC.

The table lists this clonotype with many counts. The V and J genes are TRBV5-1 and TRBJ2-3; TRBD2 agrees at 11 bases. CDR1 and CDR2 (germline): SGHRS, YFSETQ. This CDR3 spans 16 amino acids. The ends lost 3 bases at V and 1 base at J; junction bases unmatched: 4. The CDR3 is CASSSGTSGRTDTQYF. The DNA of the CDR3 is TGCGCCAGCAGCTCTGGGACTAGCGGACGCACAGATACGCAGTATTTT.

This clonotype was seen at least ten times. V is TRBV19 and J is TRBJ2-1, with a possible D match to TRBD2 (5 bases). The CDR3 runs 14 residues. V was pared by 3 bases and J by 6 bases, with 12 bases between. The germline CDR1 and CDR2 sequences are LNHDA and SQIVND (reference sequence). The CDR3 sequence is CASSIGGRGNEQFF. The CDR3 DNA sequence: TGTGCCAGTAGTATTGGTGGGAGAGGCAATGAGCAGTTCTTC.

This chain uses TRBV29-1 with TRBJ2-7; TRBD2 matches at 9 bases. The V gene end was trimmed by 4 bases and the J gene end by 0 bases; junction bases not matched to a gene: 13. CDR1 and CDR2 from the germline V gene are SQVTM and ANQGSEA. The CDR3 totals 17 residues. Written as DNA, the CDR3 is TGCAGCGTTGGGTCCTTTTTGGCGGGAGGGCCCTCCTACGAGCAGTACTTC. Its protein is CSVGSFLAGGPSYEQYF.

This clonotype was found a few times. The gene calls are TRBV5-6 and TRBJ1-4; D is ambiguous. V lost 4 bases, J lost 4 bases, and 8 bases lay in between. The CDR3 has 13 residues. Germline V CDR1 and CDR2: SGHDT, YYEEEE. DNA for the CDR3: TGTGCCAGCAGCGCGGGTGGTAATGAAAAACTGTTTTTT. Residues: CASSAGGNEKLFF.

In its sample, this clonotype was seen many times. This CDR3 reads CASSLGPTGGVSPLHF. The CDR3 DNA sequence: TGTGCCAGCAGCTTAGGTCCTACAGGGGGTGTTTCACCCCTCCACTTT. V is TRBV7-9 and J is TRBJ1-6; 8 bases line up with TRBD1. J lost 9 bases, V lost 1 base, and 8 bases had no gene match. The germline V gene encodes CDR1 SEHNR and CDR2 FQNEAQ (reference sequence). This CDR3 region has 16 residues.